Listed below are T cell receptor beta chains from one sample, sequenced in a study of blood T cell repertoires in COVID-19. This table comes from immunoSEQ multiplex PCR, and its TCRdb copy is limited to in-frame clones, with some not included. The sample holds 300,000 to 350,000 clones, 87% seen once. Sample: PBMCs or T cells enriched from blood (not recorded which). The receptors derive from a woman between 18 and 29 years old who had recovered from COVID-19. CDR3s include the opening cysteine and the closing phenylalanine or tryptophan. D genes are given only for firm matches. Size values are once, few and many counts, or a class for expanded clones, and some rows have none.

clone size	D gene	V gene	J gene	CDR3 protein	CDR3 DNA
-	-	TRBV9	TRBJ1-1	CASSVMTENTEAFF	TGTGCCAGCAGCGTAATGACAGAGAACACTGAAGCTTTCTTT
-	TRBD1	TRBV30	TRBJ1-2	CAWSPTGNYGYTF	TGTGCCTGGAGCCCGACAGGGAACTATGGCTACACCTTC
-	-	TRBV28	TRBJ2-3	CASSRRQRQAYTDTQYF	TGTGCCAGCAGTAGGCGACAGAGGCAAGCCTACACAGATACGCAGTATTTT
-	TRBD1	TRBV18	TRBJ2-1	CASSSDRDGEQFF	TGTGCCAGCTCATCCGACAGGGACGGTGAGCAGTTCTTC
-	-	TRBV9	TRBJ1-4	CASSVEGVGEKLFF	TGTGCCAGCAGCGTAGAAGGGGTTGGGGAAAAACTGTTTTTT
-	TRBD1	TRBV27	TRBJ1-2	CASSVDRANYGYTF	TGTGCCAGCAGTGTGGACAGGGCGAACTATGGCTACACCTTC
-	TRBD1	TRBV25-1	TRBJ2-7	CASSRQGGRYEQYF	TGTGCCAGCAGTCGACAGGGCGGGCGGTACGAGCAGTACTTC
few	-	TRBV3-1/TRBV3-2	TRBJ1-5	CASSQDFRNNQPQHF	TGTGCCAGCAGCCAAGATTTCAGGAATAATCAGCCCCAGCATTTT
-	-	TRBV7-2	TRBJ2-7	CASSLRDEQYF	TGTGCCAGCAGCTTACGGGACGAGCAGTACTTC
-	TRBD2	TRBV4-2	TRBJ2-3	CASSQDPVWQPRGGTSTDTQYF	TGTGCCAGCAGCCAAGATCCGGTTTGGCAGCCACGGGGAGGGACTAGCACAGATACGCAGTATTTT
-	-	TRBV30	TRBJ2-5	CAWNVGGLKETQYF	TGTGCCTGGAACGTGGGCGGACTAAAAGAGACCCAGTACTTC
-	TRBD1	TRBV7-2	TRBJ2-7	CASSFGQGYPWEQYF	TGTGCCAGCAGCTTCGGACAGGGCTACCCCTGGGAGCAGTACTTC
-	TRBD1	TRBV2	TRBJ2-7	CASSPGQGGPYEQYF	TGTGCCAGCAGTCCTGGACAGGGGGGTCCCTACGAGCAGTACTTC
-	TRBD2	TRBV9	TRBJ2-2	CASSVGGSGAGELFF	TGTGCCAGCAGCGTAGGCGGGAGCGGGGCCGGGGAGCTGTTTTTT
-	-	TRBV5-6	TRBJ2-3	CASSSGLATQYF	TGTGCCAGCAGTTCTGGGCTGGCTACGCAGTATTTT
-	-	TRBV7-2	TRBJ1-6	CASSLQGRGNSPLHF	TGTGCCAGCAGCCTCCAAGGACGGGGAAATTCACCCCTCCACTTT
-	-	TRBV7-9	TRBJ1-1	CASSAGTNTEAFF	TGTGCCAGCAGCGCGGGAACGAACACTGAAGCTTTCTTT
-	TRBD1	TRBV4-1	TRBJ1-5	CASSQFGQGSNQPQHF	TGCGCCAGCAGCCAGTTTGGACAGGGTTCTAATCAGCCCCAGCATTTT
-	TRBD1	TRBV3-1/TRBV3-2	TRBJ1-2	CASSQAGQRDGYTF	TGTGCCAGCAGCCAGGCGGGACAGAGAGATGGCTACACCTTC
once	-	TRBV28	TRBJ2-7	CASSFASPLQYF	TGTGCCAGCAGTTTTGCAAGCCCCCTCCAGTACTTC
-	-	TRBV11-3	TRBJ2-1	CASSLGTGGNEQFF	TGTGCCAGCAGCTTAGGGACCGGGGGTAATGAGCAGTTCTTC
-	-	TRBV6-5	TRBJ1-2	CASRNPPGGRYGYTF	TGTGCCAGCAGGAATCCGCCGGGGGGCCGCTATGGCTACACCTTC
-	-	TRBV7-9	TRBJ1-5	CASSLGAGVQPQHF	TGTGCCAGCAGCTTAGGGGCAGGGGTTCAGCCCCAGCATTTT
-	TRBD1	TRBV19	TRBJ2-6	CASTTDRAGANVLTF	TGTGCCAGTACAACAGACAGGGCTGGGGCCAACGTCCTGACTTTC
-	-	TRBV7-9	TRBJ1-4	CASSQGVVGEKLFF	TGTGCCAGCAGCCAAGGGGTAGTGGGAGAAAAACTGTTTTTT
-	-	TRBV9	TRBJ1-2	CASSGGVYGYTF	TGTGCCAGCAGCGGGGGGGTCTATGGCTACACCTTC
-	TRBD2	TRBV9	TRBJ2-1	CASSATSGSNNEQFF	TGTGCCAGCAGCGCGACTAGCGGGAGTAACAATGAGCAGTTCTTC
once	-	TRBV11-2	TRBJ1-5	CASSLDLRGNQPQHF	TGTGCCAGCAGCTTAGATCTGAGGGGCAATCAGCCCCAGCATTTT
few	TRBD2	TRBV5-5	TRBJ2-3	CASIQGPTSGYTDTQYF	TGTGCCAGCATTCAAGGCCCTACTAGCGGTTACACAGATACGCAGTATTTT
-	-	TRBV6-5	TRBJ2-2	CASSFQGFTGELFF	TGTGCCAGCAGTTTCCAGGGATTCACCGGGGAGCTGTTTTTT
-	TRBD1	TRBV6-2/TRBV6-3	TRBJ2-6	CASSLDRGYSGANVLTF	TGTGCCAGCAGTTTGGACAGGGGTTACTCTGGGGCCAACGTCCTGACTTTC
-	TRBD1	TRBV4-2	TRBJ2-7	CASSQDWTGIDEQYF	TGTGCCAGCAGCCAAGACTGGACAGGGATCGACGAGCAGTACTTC
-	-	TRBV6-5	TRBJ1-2	CASRGQKLYYTF	TGTGCCAGCAGAGGACAGAAACTTTACTACACCTTC